This TCR beta chain is drawn from a study of control samples from healthy donors and cancer patients. Assay: immunoSEQ multiplex PCR; the TCRdb copy retains only in-frame clones and omits some. The sample lists roughly 76,000 clones; 94% were seen once. The clonotype was recovered from a woman aged 40 to 50 in good health. Material for sequencing was blood.

The CDR3 nucleotides read TGTGCCAGCAGTTCGACCGGGACAGGAGATGAAAAACTGTTTTTT. It codes for CASSSTGTGDEKLFF. This chain joins TRBV6-5 and TRBJ1-4, with 8 nucleotides matching TRBD1. Germline trimming cut 4 bases from V and 6 bases from J; bases unmatched to any gene: 7. Looked up from germline, CDR1 is MNHEY and CDR2 is SVGAGI. There are 15 residues in the CDR3.